This T cell receptor beta chain was identified during a study of CD4 T cells in relation to SARS-CoV-2 and coronaviruses. Study background: TCR beta CDR3s were sequenced after roughly nine-day antigen culture of PBMCs. Overall study results and limits: Crossreactive clones expanded significantly less to SARS-CoV-2 than monoreactive clones.

Details on this clone: Its antigen is currently unknown.

Germline V lookup: CDR1 KGHSH, CDR2 LQKENI. There are 16 residues in the CDR3. V trimming: 3 bases; J trimming: 7 bases; junction bases outside the gene matches: 6. CEF-cultured naive and memory CD4+ T cell DNA got survey-level sequencing. Generated by immunoSEQ multiplex PCR, the TCRdb table keeps only in-frame clones and is missing some. The data contain some 46,000 clones, approximately 80% of them singletons. The chain employs TRBV18 and TRBJ2-2, with 12 nucleotides matching TRBD2. This clonotype was sampled from an adult with COVID-19. The material sequenced was naive CD4+ T cells from PBMCs, cultured in vitro. Subset in this sample: naive CD4+ T cells isolated by negative enrichment. For the CDR3, the DNA is TGTGCCAGCTCACCCGGACTAGCGGGACGGGGCGGGGAGCTGTTTTTT. As protein: CASSPGLAGRGGELFF.